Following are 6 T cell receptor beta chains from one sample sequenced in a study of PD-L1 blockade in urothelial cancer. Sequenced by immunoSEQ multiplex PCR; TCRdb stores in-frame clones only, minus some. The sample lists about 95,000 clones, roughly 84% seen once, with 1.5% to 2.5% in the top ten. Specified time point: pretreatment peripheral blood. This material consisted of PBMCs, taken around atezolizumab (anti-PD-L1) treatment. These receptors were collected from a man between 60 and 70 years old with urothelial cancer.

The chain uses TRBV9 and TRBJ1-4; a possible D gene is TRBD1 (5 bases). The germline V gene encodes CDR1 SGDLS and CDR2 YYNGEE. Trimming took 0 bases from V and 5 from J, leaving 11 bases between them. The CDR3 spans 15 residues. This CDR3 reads CASSVGPGINEKLFF. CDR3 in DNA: TGTGCCAGCAGCGTAGGTCCAGGGATAAATGAAAAACTGTTTTTT.

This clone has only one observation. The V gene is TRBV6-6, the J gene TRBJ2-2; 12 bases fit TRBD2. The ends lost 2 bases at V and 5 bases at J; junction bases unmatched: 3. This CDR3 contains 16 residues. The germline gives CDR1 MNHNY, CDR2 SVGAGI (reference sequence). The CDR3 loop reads CASSYRLAGETGELFF. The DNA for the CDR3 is TGTGCCAGCAGTTACCGACTAGCGGGGGAGACCGGGGAGCTGTTTTTT.

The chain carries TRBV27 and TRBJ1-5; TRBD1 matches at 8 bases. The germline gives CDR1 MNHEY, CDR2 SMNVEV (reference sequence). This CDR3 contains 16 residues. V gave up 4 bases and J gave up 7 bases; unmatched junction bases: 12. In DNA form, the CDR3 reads TGTGCCAGCAGTTCCCTCTCGGACAGGGTGGGACAGCCCCAGCATTTT. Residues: CASSSLSDRVGQPQHF.

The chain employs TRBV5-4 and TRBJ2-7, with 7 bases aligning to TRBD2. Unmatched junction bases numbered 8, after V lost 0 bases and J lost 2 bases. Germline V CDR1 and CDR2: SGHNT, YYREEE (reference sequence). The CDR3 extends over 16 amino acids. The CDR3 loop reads CASSLASSGKAYEQYF. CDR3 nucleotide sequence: TGTGCCAGCAGCTTGGCTTCTAGCGGTAAAGCCTACGAGCAGTACTTC.

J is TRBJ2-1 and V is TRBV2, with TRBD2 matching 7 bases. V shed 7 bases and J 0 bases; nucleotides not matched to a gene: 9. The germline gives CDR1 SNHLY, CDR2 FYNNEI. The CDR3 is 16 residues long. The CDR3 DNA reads TGTGCCAGCACCAACTTCGGCGGGAGCTCCTACAATGAGCAGTTCTTC. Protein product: CASTNFGGSSYNEQFF. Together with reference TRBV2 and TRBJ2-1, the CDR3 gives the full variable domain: EPEVTQTPSHQVTQMGQEVILRCVPISNHLYFYWYRQILGQKVEFLVSFYNNEISEKSEIFDDQFSVERPDGSNFTLKIRSTKLEDSAMYFCASTNFGGSSYNEQFFGPGTRLTVL.

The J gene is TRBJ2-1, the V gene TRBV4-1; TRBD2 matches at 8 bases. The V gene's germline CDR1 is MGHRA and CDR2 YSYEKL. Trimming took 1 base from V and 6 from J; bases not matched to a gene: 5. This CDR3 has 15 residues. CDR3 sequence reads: CASSQVLAESNEQFF. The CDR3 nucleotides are TGCGCCAGCAGCCAAGTACTAGCGGAGTCCAATGAGCAGTTCTTC.